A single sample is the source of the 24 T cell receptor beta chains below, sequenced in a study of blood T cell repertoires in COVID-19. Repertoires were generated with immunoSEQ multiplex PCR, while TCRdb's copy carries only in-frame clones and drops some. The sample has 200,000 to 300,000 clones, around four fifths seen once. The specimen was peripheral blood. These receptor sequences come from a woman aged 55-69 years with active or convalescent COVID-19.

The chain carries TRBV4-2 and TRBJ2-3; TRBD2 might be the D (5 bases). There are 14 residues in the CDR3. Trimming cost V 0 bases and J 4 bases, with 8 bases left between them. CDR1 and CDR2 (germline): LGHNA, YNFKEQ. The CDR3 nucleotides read TGTGCCAGCAGCCAAGATGGAGCGGCAGATACGCAGTATTTT. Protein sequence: CASSQDGAADTQYF.

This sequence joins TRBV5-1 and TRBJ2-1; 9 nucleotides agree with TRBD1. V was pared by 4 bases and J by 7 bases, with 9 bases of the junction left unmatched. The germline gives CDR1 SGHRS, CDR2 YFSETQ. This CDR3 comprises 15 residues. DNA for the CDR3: TGCGCCAGCAGCCTTGGACAGGGGAGCTTTAATGAGCAGTTCTTC. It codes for CASSLGQGSFNEQFF.

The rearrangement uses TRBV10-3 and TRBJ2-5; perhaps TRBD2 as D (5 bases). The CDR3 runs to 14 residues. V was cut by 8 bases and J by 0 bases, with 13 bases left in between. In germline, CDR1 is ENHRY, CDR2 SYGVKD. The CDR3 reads CAIAGEDNQETQYF. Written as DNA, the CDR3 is TGTGCCATCGCCGGGGAAGACAACCAAGAGACCCAGTACTTC.

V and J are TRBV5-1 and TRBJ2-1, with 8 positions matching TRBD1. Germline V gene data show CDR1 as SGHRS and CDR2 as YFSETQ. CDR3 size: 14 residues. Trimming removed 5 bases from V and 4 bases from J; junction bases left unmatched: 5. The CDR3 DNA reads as TGCGCCAGCAGGGGTGGGACAGGTTACAATGAGCAGTTCTTC. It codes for CASRGGTGYNEQFF.

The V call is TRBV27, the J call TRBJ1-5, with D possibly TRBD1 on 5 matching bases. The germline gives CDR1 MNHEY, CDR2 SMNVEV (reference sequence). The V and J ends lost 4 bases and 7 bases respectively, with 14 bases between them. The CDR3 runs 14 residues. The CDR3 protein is CASSWTREDQPQHF. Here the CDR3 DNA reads TGTGCCAGCAGTTGGACCAGGGAGGACCAGCCCCAGCATTTT.

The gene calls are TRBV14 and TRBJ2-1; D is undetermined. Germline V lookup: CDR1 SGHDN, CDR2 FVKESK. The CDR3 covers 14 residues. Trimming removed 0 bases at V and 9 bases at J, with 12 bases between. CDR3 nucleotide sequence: TGTGCCAGCAGCCAAGATCTTCCAGGTGGTGAGCAGTTCTTC. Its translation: CASSQDLPGGEQFF.

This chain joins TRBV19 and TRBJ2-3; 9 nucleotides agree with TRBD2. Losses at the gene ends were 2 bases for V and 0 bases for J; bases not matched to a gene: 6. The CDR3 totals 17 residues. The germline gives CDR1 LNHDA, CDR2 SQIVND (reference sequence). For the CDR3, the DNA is TGTGCCAGTAGTATAAGGATAGCGGGGGCTAGCACAGATACGCAGTATTTT. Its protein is CASSIRIAGASTDTQYF.

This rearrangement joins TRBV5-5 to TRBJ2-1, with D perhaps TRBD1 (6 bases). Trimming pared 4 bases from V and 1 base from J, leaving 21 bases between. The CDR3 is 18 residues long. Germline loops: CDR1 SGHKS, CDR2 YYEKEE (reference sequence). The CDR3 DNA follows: TGTGCCAGCAGCACACAGGGCCTACTATTTACTTCCTACAATGAGCAGTTCTTC. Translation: CASSTQGLLFTSYNEQFF. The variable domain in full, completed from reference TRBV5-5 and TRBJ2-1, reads DAGVTQSPTHLIKTRGQQVTLRCSPISGHKSVSWYQQVLGQGPQFIFQYYEKEERGRGNFPDRFSARQFPNYSSELNVNALLLGDSALYLCASSTQGLLFTSYNEQFFGPGTRLTVL.

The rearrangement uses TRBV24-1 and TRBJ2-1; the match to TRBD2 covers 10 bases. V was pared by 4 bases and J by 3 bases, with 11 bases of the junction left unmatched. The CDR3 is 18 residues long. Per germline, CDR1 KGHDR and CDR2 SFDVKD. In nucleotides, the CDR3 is TGTGCCACCAGTGACCAAAATAGTAGCGGGAGGATCTACAATGAGCAGTTCTTC. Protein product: CATSDQNSSGRIYNEQFF.

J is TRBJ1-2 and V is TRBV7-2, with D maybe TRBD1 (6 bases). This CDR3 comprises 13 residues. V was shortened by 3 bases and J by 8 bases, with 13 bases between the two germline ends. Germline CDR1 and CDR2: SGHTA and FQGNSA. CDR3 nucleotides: TGTGCCAGCAGCTTTTTTGGGACACCGGGCTACACCTTC. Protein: CASSFFGTPGYTF.

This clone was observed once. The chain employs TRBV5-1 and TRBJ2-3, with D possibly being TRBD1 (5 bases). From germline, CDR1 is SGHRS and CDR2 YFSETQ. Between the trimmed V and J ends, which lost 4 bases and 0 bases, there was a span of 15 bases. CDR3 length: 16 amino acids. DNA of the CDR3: TGCGCCAGCAGCCTTTGGTGGGGCAGAAGCACAGATACGCAGTATTTT. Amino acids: CASSLWWGRSTDTQYF.

The CDR3 here is CASSLDRTGSNEKLFF. As DNA, the CDR3 is TGTGCCAGCAGCTTAGATCGGACAGGTTCTAATGAAAAACTGTTTTTT. V is TRBV11-2 and J is TRBJ1-4; 7 nucleotides match TRBD1. This CDR3 is 16 amino acids long. The germline CDR1 and CDR2 sequences are SGHAT and FQNNGV. V dropped 0 bases and J dropped 3; count of bases not matched to a gene: 4.

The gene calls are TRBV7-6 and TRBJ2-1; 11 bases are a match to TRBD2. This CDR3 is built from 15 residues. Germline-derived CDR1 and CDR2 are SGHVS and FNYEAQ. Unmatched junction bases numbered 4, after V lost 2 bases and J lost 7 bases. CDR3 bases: TGTGCCAGCAGCTTAACTAGCGGGGGCGGAAATGAGCAGTTCTTC. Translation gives CASSLTSGGGNEQFF. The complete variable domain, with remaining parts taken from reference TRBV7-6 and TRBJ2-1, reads GAGVSQSPRYKVTKRGQDVALRCDPISGHVSLYWYRQALGQGPEFLTYFNYEAQQDKSGLPNDRFSAERPEGSISTLTIQRTEQRDSAMYRCASSLTSGGGNEQFFGPGTRLTVL.

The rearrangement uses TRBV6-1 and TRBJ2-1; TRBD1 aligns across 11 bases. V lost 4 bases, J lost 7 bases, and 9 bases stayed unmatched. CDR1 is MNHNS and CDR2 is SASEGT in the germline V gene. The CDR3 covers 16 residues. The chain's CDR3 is CASSARPGTGGNEQFF. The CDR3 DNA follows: TGTGCCAGCAGTGCACGACCCGGGACAGGGGGAAATGAGCAGTTCTTC.

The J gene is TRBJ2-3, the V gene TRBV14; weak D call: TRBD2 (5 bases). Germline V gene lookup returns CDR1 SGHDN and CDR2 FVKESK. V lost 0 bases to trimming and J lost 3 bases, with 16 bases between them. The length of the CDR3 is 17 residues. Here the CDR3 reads CASSQDRRSGKTDTQYF. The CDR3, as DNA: TGTGCCAGCAGCCAAGATAGGAGAAGCGGTAAAACAGATACGCAGTATTTT.

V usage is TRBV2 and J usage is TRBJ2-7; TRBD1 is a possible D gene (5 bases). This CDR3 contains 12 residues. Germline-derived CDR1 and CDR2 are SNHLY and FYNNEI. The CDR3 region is CASTGKPYEQYF. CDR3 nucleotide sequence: TGTGCATCCACAGGCAAACCCTACGAGCAGTACTTC. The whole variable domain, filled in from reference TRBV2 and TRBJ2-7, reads EPEVTQTPSHQVTQMGQEVILRCVPISNHLYFYWYRQILGQKVEFLVSFYNNEISEKSEIFDDQFSVERPDGSNFTLKIRSTKLEDSAMYFCASTGKPYEQYFGPGTRLTVT.

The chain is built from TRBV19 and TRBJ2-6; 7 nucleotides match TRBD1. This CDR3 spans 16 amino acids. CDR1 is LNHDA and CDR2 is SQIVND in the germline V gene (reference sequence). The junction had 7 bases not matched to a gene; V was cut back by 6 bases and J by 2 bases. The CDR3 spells CASSPDRETGANVLTF. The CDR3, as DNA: TGTGCCAGTAGCCCAGACAGGGAAACTGGGGCCAACGTCCTGACTTTC.

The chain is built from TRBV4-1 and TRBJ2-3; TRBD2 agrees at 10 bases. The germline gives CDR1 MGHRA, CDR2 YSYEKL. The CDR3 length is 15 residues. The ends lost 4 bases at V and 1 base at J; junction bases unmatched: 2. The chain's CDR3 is CASSRTSGGTDTQYF. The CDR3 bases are TGCGCCAGCAGCCGAACTAGCGGGGGCACAGATACGCAGTATTTT.

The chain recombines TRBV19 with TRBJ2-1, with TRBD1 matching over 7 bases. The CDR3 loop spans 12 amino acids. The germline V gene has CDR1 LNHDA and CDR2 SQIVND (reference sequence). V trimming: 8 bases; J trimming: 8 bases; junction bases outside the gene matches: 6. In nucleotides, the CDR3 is TGTGCCAGTCGAGAACAGGGGCATGAGCAGTTCTTC. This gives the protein CASREQGHEQFF.

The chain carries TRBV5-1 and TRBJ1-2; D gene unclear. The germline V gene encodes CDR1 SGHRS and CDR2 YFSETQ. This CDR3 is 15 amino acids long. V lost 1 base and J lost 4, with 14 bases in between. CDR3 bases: TGCGCCAGCAGCTTGAATCCGGCCGGGAGCTATGGCTACACCTTC. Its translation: CASSLNPAGSYGYTF.

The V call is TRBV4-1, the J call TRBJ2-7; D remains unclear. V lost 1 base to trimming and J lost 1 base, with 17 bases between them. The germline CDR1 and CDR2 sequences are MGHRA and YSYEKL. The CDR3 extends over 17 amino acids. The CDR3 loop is CASSQAWMERKSYEQYF. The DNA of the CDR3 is TGCGCCAGCAGCCAAGCTTGGATGGAGAGGAAGTCCTACGAGCAGTACTTC.

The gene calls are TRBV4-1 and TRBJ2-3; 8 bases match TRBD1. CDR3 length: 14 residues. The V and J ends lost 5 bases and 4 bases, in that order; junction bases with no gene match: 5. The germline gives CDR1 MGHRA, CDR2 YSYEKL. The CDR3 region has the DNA TGCGCCAGCAGCGAAGGACAGGGCGCAGATACGCAGTATTTT. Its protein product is CASSEGQGADTQYF.

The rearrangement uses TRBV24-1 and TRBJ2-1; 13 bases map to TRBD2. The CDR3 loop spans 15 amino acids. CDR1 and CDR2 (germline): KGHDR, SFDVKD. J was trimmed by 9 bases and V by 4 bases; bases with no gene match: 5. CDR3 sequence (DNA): TGTGCCACCAGTGACCCCGGACTAGCGGGAGCTGAGCAGTTCTTC. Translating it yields CATSDPGLAGAEQFF.

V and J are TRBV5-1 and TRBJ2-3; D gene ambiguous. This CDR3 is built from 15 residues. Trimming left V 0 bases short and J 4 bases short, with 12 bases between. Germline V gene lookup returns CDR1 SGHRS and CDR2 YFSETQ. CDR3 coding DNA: TGCGCCAGCAGCTTGGAGTCCCTAAGCGCAGATACGCAGTATTTT. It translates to CASSLESLSADTQYF.